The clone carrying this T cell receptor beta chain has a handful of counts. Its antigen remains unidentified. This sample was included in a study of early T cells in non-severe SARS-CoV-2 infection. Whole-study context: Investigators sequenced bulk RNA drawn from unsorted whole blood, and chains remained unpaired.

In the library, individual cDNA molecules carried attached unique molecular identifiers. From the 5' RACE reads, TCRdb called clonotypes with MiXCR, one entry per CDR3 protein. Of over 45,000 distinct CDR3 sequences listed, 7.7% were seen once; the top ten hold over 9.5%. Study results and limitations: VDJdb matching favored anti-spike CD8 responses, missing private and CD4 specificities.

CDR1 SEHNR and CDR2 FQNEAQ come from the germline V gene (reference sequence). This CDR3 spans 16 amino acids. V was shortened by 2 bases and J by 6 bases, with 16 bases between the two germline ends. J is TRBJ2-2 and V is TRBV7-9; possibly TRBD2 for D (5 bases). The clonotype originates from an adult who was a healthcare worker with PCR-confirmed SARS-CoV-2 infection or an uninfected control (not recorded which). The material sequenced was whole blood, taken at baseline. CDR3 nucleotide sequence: TGTGCCAGCAGCTTACCCCAAGAGGGAGACGCCGGGGAGCTGTTTTTT. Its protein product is CASSLPQEGDAGELFF.